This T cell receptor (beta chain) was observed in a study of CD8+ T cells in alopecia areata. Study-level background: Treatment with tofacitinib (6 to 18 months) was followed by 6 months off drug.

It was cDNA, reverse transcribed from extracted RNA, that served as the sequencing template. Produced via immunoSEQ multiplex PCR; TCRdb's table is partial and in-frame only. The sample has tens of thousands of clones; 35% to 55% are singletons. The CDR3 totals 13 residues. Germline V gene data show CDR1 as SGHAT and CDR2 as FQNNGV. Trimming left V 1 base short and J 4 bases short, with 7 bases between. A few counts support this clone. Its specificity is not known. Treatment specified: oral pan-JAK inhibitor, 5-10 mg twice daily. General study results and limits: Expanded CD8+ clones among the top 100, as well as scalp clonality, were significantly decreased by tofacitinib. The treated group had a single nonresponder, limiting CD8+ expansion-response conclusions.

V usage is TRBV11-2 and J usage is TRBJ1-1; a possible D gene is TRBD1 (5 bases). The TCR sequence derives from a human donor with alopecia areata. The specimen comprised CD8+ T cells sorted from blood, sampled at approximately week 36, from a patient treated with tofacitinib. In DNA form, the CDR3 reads TGTGCCAGCAGCTTAGGGGGGGTCACTGAAGCTTTCTTT. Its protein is CASSLGGVTEAFF.